The rows below give T cell receptor beta chains drawn from one sample of a study of T cell changes during pregnancy in multiple sclerosis. Sequenced by immunoSEQ multiplex PCR; TCRdb stores in-frame clones only, minus some. The table has roughly 39,000 clones, approximately 90% seen once. The input for sequencing was CD4+ T cells from peripheral blood mononuclear cells, taken in the first trimester of pregnancy. These receptors came from a female donor in good health, enrolled as a control in a pregnancy study. The CDR3 runs from the conserved cysteine through the conserved F or W. A D gene is named only where the DNA matches it firmly. The size entry is marked missing in some rows and otherwise reads once, few, many or a size class.

V: TRBV29-1
J: TRBJ1-3
D: -
length: 13
size: -
DNA: TGCAGCGTTGTGGAGAACTCTGGAAACACCATATATTTT
CDR3: CSVVENSGNTIYF

V: TRBV27
J: TRBJ2-6
D: TRBD1
length: 20
size: few
DNA: TGTGCCAGCACTCCCGTTTCGCGGGGACAGGGCCGCTCTGGGGCCAACGTCCTGACTTTC
CDR3: CASTPVSRGQGRSGANVLTF

V: TRBV19
J: TRBJ1-1
D: -
length: 16
size: -
DNA: TGTGCCAGTAGTATAGATCATGCGGGGGCGAACACTGAAGCTTTCTTT
CDR3: CASSIDHAGANTEAFF

V: TRBV23-1
J: TRBJ1-4
D: -
length: 15
size: -
DNA: TGCGCCACCCAGAGACAGCGGGTAAGTTATGAAAAACTGTTTTTT
CDR3: CATQRQRVSYEKLFF

V: TRBV6-5
J: TRBJ1-1
D: -
length: 11
size: -
DNA: TGTGCCAGCAGTTACCAGCGGGAAGCTTTCTTT
CDR3: CASSYQREAFF

V: TRBV7-8
J: TRBJ1-5
D: -
length: 18
size: -
DNA: TGTGCCAGCAGCTTAAAGACAGCAAGACCTTATAGCAATCAGCCCCAGCATTTT
CDR3: CASSLKTARPYSNQPQHF

V: TRBV6-1
J: TRBJ1-1
D: -
length: 14
size: -
DNA: TGTGCCAGCAGGAGAGGGCAGGAGGGCACTGAAGCTTTCTTT
CDR3: CASRRGQEGTEAFF

V: TRBV30
J: TRBJ1-2
D: -
length: 13
size: -
DNA: TGTGCCTTAAGACAGGACCTCAACTATGGCTACACCTTC
CDR3: CALRQDLNYGYTF

V: TRBV19
J: TRBJ1-3
D: -
length: 15
size: -
DNA: TGTGCCAGTATGAATAAGAGGGCGTATGGAAACACCATATATTTT
CDR3: CASMNKRAYGNTIYF

V: TRBV11-2
J: TRBJ1-3
D: TRBD1
length: 15
size: once
DNA: TGTGCCAGCAGCTCCTCAGGGGGCCCTGGAAACACCATATATTTT
CDR3: CASSSSGGPGNTIYF

V: TRBV6-6
J: TRBJ2-2
D: -
length: 13
size: -
DNA: TGTGCCAGCAGTTACAAAGGGAGCGGGGAGCTGTTTTTT
CDR3: CASSYKGSGELFF

V: TRBV5-1
J: TRBJ1-2
D: TRBD1
length: 14
size: -
DNA: TGCGCCAGCCTGCCGGGACAGGGGAACTATGGCTACACCTTC
CDR3: CASLPGQGNYGYTF

V: TRBV6-1
J: TRBJ1-4
D: -
length: 12
size: once
DNA: TGTGCCAGCAGTGAATTACATCAAAAACTGTTTTTT
CDR3: CASSELHQKLFF

V: TRBV2
J: TRBJ1-4
D: TRBD1
length: 14
size: -
DNA: TGTGCCAGCAGTGAGGGGACAGGGAATGAAAAACTGTTTTTT
CDR3: CASSEGTGNEKLFF

V: TRBV5-1
J: TRBJ2-5
D: -
length: 15
size: -
DNA: TGCGCCAGCAGCTTGGCCGGGGGACGGGGAGAGACCCAGTACTTC
CDR3: CASSLAGGRGETQYF

V: TRBV5-6
J: TRBJ1-4
D: -
length: 17
size: -
DNA: TGTGCCAGCAGCTTGGTTGGCAGGGCGGTGGCTAATGAAAAACTGTTTTTT
CDR3: CASSLVGRAVANEKLFF

V: TRBV4-1
J: TRBJ2-5
D: TRBD2
length: 17
size: -
DNA: TGCGCCAGCAGCCCTGGGACTAGCGGGGGGTGGGGGGAGACCCAGTACTTC
CDR3: CASSPGTSGGWGETQYF